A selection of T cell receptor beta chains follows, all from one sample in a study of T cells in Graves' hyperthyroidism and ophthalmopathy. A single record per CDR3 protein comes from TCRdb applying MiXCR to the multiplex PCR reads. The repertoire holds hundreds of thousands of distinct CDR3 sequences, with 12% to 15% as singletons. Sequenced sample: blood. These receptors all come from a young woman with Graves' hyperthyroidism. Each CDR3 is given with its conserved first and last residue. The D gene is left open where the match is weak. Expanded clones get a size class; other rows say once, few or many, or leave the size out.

CDR3: CASSPGTLSRSNQPQHF
DNA: TGCGCCAGCAGCCCTGGGACCCTAAGTCGTAGCAATCAGCCCCAGCATTTT
V: TRBV4-1
size: many
length: 17
D: -
J: TRBJ1-5

CDR3: CASSPRGATEENIQYF
DNA: TGTGCCAGCTCACCAAGGGGGGCCACAGAAGAAAACATTCAGTACTTC
V: TRBV18
size: few
length: 16
D: -
J: TRBJ2-4

CDR3: CSARVRGRATYNEQFF
DNA: TGCAGTGCTAGAGTTCGCGGGAGAGCCACCTACAATGAGCAGTTCTTC
V: TRBV20-1
size: many
length: 16
D: TRBD2
J: TRBJ2-1

CDR3: CASSLVAGGGNQPQHF
DNA: TGTGCCAGCAGCTTAGTCGCAGGGGGAGGTAATCAGCCCCAGCATTTT
V: TRBV7-8
size: many
length: 16
D: TRBD1
J: TRBJ1-5

CDR3: CASSLPLAGKNEQFF
DNA: TGTGCCAGCAGTTTGCCTCTAGCGGGAAAGAATGAGCAGTTCTTC
V: TRBV28
size: many
length: 15
D: TRBD2
J: TRBJ2-1

CDR3: CASSSGLAGPSSTDTQYF
DNA: TGTGCCAGCAGCTCTGGACTAGCGGGACCATCTAGCACAGATACGCAGTATTTT
V: TRBV7-8
size: many
length: 18
D: TRBD2
J: TRBJ2-3

CDR3: CASPPIQASNQPQHF
DNA: TGTGCCAGCCCACCCATCCAGGCTAGCAATCAGCCCCAGCATTTT
V: TRBV18
size: -
length: 15
D: -
J: TRBJ1-5

CDR3: CATWVAGYTDTQYF
DNA: TGTGCCACTTGGGTAGCCGGATACACAGATACGCAGTATTTT
V: TRBV28
size: few
length: 14
D: -
J: TRBJ2-3

CDR3: CASSSPHGDRAPYEQYF
DNA: TGTGCCAGCAGTTCCCCCCACGGGGACAGGGCTCCATACGAGCAGTACTTC
V: TRBV6-1
size: -
length: 17
D: TRBD1
J: TRBJ2-7

CDR3: CSASHLLAVSYEQYF
DNA: TGCAGTGCTAGCCACTTACTAGCGGTCTCCTACGAGCAGTACTTC
V: TRBV20-1
size: many
length: 15
D: TRBD2
J: TRBJ2-7

CDR3: CASSVPPYEQYF
DNA: TGTGCCAGCAGCGTCCCACCCTACGAGCAGTACTTC
V: TRBV5-1
size: many
length: 12
D: -
J: TRBJ2-7

CDR3: CASSLPSGTATDTQYF
DNA: TGCGCCAGCAGCCTCCCCTCCGGGACAGCGACAGATACGCAGTATTTT
V: TRBV5-1
size: -
length: 16
D: TRBD1
J: TRBJ2-3

CDR3: CASSGGTALGQFF
DNA: TGTGCCAGCAGCGGAGGGACAGCCCTGGGGCAGTTCTTC
V: TRBV7-2
size: many
length: 13
D: -
J: TRBJ2-1

CDR3: CASSQPWTPYNEQFF
DNA: TGTGCCAGCAGCCAACCGTGGACCCCCTACAATGAGCAGTTCTTC
V: TRBV14
size: -
length: 15
D: -
J: TRBJ2-1

CDR3: CASTVTGSSYNEQFF
DNA: TGTGCCAGTACTGTGACGGGGAGCTCCTACAATGAGCAGTTCTTC
V: TRBV19
size: -
length: 15
D: -
J: TRBJ2-1

CDR3: CSARDIRQGTLATNEKLFF
DNA: TGCAGTGCTAGAGATATCAGGCAGGGGACCTTAGCAACTAATGAAAAACTGTTTTTT
V: TRBV20-1
size: many
length: 19
D: -
J: TRBJ1-4

CDR3: CASSPRGQGIGGYTF
DNA: TGTGCCAGCAGCCCTCGGGGACAGGGGATCGGAGGCTACACCTTC
V: TRBV6-2/TRBV6-3
size: few
length: 15
D: TRBD1
J: TRBJ1-2

CDR3: CASSLYDRGDYGYTF
DNA: TGTGCCAGCAGCTTATACGACAGGGGGGACTATGGCTACACCTTC
V: TRBV7-9
size: -
length: 15
D: TRBD1
J: TRBJ1-2

CDR3: CSVVGSIGGSSYNEQFF
DNA: TGCAGCGTTGTCGGGTCGATAGGCGGGAGCTCCTACAATGAGCAGTTCTTC
V: TRBV29-1
size: -
length: 17
D: TRBD2
J: TRBJ2-1

CDR3: CASRLRDITSPLHF
DNA: TGTGCCAGCAGACTACGGGACATCACCTCACCCCTCCACTTT
V: TRBV28
size: -
length: 14
D: -
J: TRBJ1-6

CDR3: CASSQDMVGDQPQHF
DNA: TGCGCCAGCAGCCAAGATATGGTCGGCGATCAGCCCCAGCATTTT
V: TRBV4-3
size: -
length: 15
D: -
J: TRBJ1-5

CDR3: CASSVTQEGTDNEKLFF
DNA: TGTGCCAGCAGCGTAACACAAGAGGGGACAGACAATGAAAAACTGTTTTTT
V: TRBV7-6
size: few
length: 17
D: TRBD1
J: TRBJ1-4

CDR3: CASSLVGWGDQPQHF
DNA: TGTGCCAGCAGTTTAGTAGGGTGGGGGGATCAGCCCCAGCATTTT
V: TRBV6-1
size: many
length: 15
D: -
J: TRBJ1-5

CDR3: CSARLGPATDTQYF
DNA: TGCAGTGCTAGGTTGGGGCCAGCGACAGATACGCAGTATTTT
V: TRBV20-1
size: many
length: 14
D: -
J: TRBJ2-3

CDR3: CASSYSMYDGRPGDTQYF
DNA: TGTGCCAGCAGTTACTCGATGTACGACGGGAGGCCTGGGGATACGCAGTATTTT
V: TRBV6-5
size: few
length: 18
D: TRBD2
J: TRBJ2-3

CDR3: CASTTGTDYGYTF
DNA: TGTGCCAGTACAACCGGGACAGACTATGGCTACACCTTC
V: TRBV19
size: -
length: 13
D: TRBD1
J: TRBJ1-2

CDR3: CASSQDLSNQPQHF
DNA: TGCGCCAGCAGCCAAGATCTGAGTAATCAGCCCCAGCATTTT
V: TRBV4-3
size: -
length: 14
D: -
J: TRBJ1-5

CDR3: CSADRGVSSYNEQFF
DNA: TGCAGTGCCGACAGGGGCGTTAGCTCCTACAATGAGCAGTTCTTC
V: TRBV20-1
size: many
length: 15
D: TRBD1
J: TRBJ2-1

CDR3: CASMDRGRNTEAFF
DNA: TGTGCCAGCATGGACAGGGGCCGGAACACTGAAGCTTTCTTT
V: TRBV2
size: -
length: 14
D: TRBD1
J: TRBJ1-1

CDR3: CSADISSGRATDTQYF
DNA: TGCAGTGCCGATATATCTAGCGGGAGAGCTACAGATACGCAGTATTTT
V: TRBV20-1
size: many
length: 16
D: TRBD2
J: TRBJ2-3

CDR3: CASSEGLAGTYEQYF
DNA: TGTGCCAGCAGTGAGGGCCTAGCGGGGACCTACGAGCAGTACTTC
V: TRBV6-1
size: many
length: 15
D: TRBD2
J: TRBJ2-7